The following is a TCR beta chain sequence with its context. The antigen remains unidentified. The data originate from a study of CD8+ T cells in alopecia areata. In the study overall: Patients in the study were on tofacitinib for 6 to 18 months, then off it for 6 months. Findings of the study overall: Among the top 100, expanded CD8+ clones, as well as scalp clonality, were significantly decreased by tofacitinib.

The treatment here: oral pan-JAK inhibitor, 5-10 mg twice daily. Germline CDR1 is SGHRS and CDR2 is YFSETQ. There are 15 residues in the CDR3. V was shortened by 4 bases and J by 2 bases, with 16 bases between the two germline ends. cDNA serving as the sequencing template came from extracted, reverse transcribed RNA. Sequenced by immunoSEQ multiplex PCR; TCRdb stores in-frame clones only, minus some. The table includes 80,000 to 95,000 clones, around 44% detected once. The chain uses TRBV5-1 and TRBJ2-7; D is unresolved. This TCR derives from a human donor with alopecia areata. The sequences come from CD8+ T cells sorted from blood, collected at week 24, from a patient treated with tofacitinib. The CDR3 spells CASSISPSLAYEQYF. The CDR3 DNA is TGCGCCAGCAGCATTAGCCCGAGCCTGGCCTACGAGCAGTACTTC.